This T cell receptor (beta chain) was found in a study of cytomegalovirus exposure and HLA in healthy donors (dated by TCRdb to 2015 to 2018). Regarding the complete study: In an earlier analysis of under 600 of the donors, 250 to 350 Gb of sequence data and about 110 million unique TCR beta sequences from approximately 180 million T cells were reported. Every repertoire in the discovery cohort had been generated on one and the same sequencing platform. Around 330 gigabases of sequencing data and 70 million to 100 million unique TCR sequences made up an early release that covered 500 to 700 HLA-typed donors. The study combined high-throughput TCR immunosequencing, statistical association of individual TCRs with disease status, and machine learning to predict cytomegalovirus infection status. On average, about 240,000 unique TCR beta nucleotide sequences were sequenced per donor among several hundred genotyped donors of the cohort, with around 19% of those sequences being non-productive. An earlier analysis of 587 of the donors applied high-throughput TCR beta sequencing to assess whether each TCR beta V gene segment acted as functional or pseudogenic. In addition to the first cohort of 666 subjects, a separate validation cohort of over 90 different subjects was used. Of the approximately 400 genotyped donors, roughly 80% were placed in the genetic ancestry cluster associated with self-reported Caucasian donors. Rather than using new phenotypic data, the later analysis identified candidate immune exposures from TCR beta sequences and from how often those sequences occurred across donors. About five DR-DQ haplotypes were treated as single units for association and clustering because of strong linkage in the cohort. To study patterns of TCR occurrence, a later analysis re-analyzed previously published TCR beta repertoires from 550 to 800 donors and added high-resolution HLA genotyping. Class I and class II HLA loci were covered by the typing at four-digit resolution. The study aimed to test whether cataloging public T cell receptors could reveal signatures of past pathogen exposure. The number of typed donors differed by locus: about 620-640 for A, B, C, DRB1 and DQB1; approximately 520 for DQA1; roughly 600 for DPA1; and roughly 450 for DPB1. The study used immunosequencing to profile the T cell repertoires of 670 or so subjects and linked those repertoires to cytomegalovirus serostatus. Donor age, sex, ethnicity and CMV serostatus were compiled together with the repertoire data. In a later genetic analysis, genome-wide SNP genotypes for about three fifths of the roughly 670 donors were used, and that subset was treated as a discovery cohort. The paper's findings and limits, for the study overall: Three of the identified cytomegalovirus-associated TCR beta chains were confirmed in vitro to be specific for cytomegalovirus antigens. In a later analysis, HLA-associated TCR beta chains showed more clonal expansion and lower generation probabilities than non-associated chains that were equally common. In this cohort, only TCR beta chains were sequenced, and detectable features were limited by the absence of alpha or paired-chain data. An association between a missense DCLRE1C variant and V-gene and J-gene trimming of TCR beta chains was found in a later genetic analysis and replicated in an independent cohort. Linkage disequilibrium might explain the correlated functional status among segregating V segments, but an unknown experimental factor could not be excluded. Across donors, most TCR sequences were observed very rarely, whereas some public TCRs were present in many individuals. Assigning TCR associations to individual alleles was difficult when HLA alleles, especially DR and DQ, strongly co-occurred. Because some donors lacked HLA typing at each locus, the association tests relied only on the typed subset. In a later analysis, most CMV-associated TCR beta chains were found to appear HLA-restricted, with HLA associations seemingly driven largely by CMV exposure. The authors suggested that the approach could potentially be extended to other disease states and immunological phenotypes. Because counts were too low, about 15 rarely observed V segments, including chromosome 9 orphons, were left out of the earlier analysis of about 500 of the donors. At a false discovery rate of 0.05, a later analysis linked fewer than 20,000 TCR beta sequences to specific HLA alleles. In a later analysis, several top co-occurrence clusters were reported to appear linked to parvovirus B19, influenza, CMV and Epstein-Barr virus. For the cohort, immune exposure information was limited to CMV serostatus. The classifier was reported to diagnose cytomegalovirus status with high specificity and sensitivity in both the original and validation cohorts. In a later analysis, the rate of TCR association differed among HLA loci, with DRB1 alleles having the most associated TCRs and HLA-C alleles having the fewest. In an earlier analysis of fewer than 700 of the donors, most TCR beta V segments appeared in productive rearrangements about 87% or about 30% of the time, broadly matching IMGT annotations. The presence/absence analyses assumed that sequencing depth was roughly uniform across donors, and that assumption may not be true. A further reported finding was that TCR beta sequences accurately predicted the HLA-A and HLA-B alleles for most subjects in the first cohort. A later genetic analysis reported fewer N-insertions in productive TCRs among donors in an Asian-associated ancestry cluster than the roughly 700-donor mean. A cluster of highly shared sequence variants was judged likely to be a technical artifact of the sequencing pipeline. A total of 164 TCR beta chains were listed by the study as associated with cytomegalovirus. The 87-base-pair reads could not distinguish some IMGT-functional V segments, including TRBV6-2 and TRBV6-3, so those segments were excluded.

Concerning this clone itself: What antigen it recognizes has not been identified.

The CDR3 starts with the cysteine, ends with the phenylalanine, and has 13 residues. The only DNA kept is the CDR3, 39 bases in frame from the first base. Trimming takes 1 base from V and 5 bases from J, and the germline ends sit 6 bases apart. According to the germline V gene (reference sequence), CDR1 reads MNHEY and CDR2 reads SMNVEV. Libraries were built with the immunoSEQ multiplex PCR assay. For the multiplex PCR, a mixture combining 60 forward primers for TCR Vbeta segments and 13 reverse primers for TCR Jbeta segments was used. Amplification of the CDR3 region of rearranged TCR beta genes was performed with a multiplex PCR assay on genomic DNA. The Illumina HiSeq System was used to sequence the amplified TCR beta libraries as 87-base-pair reads. The paper's processing steps were these. In a later analysis, tens of millions of unique TCR beta chains were counted across the approximately 670 repertoires, and roughly 10 million of these chains were shared by at least two donors. Raw reads were error-corrected and collapsed into unique sequences with a nearest-neighbor algorithm that merged closely related sequences to remove PCR and sequencing errors. Alignment of CDR3 sequences to IMGT reference sequences was used to assign V, D and J gene segments. For a sequence to be retained, a match of at least six nucleotides was required to both a V gene segment and a J gene segment. A rearrangement counted as productive if the CDR3 had no stop codons and remained in frame with V and J, and every other rearrangement counted as non-productive. CDR3 was defined according to IMGT convention as the region running from the second conserved V-encoded cysteine to the conserved J-encoded phenylalanine. Sequences without an unambiguous match to a single V gene segment were excluded from the earlier analysis of a few hundred of the donors. An earlier analysis of fewer than 750 of the donors called V segments functional above 56.7% productive rearrangements and segregating when the between-donor standard deviation exceeded 5%. To diagnose cytomegalovirus status from the catalog of TCR beta chain sequences, a statistical classification framework was built. In a later analysis, V and J genes were assigned by comparing TCR nucleotide sequences against IMGT/GENE-DB human TR gene sequences. A later analysis assigned CDR3 sequences and most-parsimonious VDJ recombination scenarios with the TCRdist pipeline. A later analysis defined each TCR beta chain by its CDR3 amino acid sequence plus V-gene family, and excluded reads lacking a unique V-gene family. In a later analysis, around 650 highly shared, low-generation-probability nucleotide sequences were removed to address suspected cross-contamination and a sequencing artifact. A later analysis calculated a clonal expansion index for each public chain from normalized within-repertoire ranks of inferred template counts. In a later analysis, generation probabilities were computed with a VDJ recombination model fitted to out-of-frame rearrangements, and the resulting probabilities were checked against IGoR. In a later analysis, TCR-TCR, TCR-HLA and TCR-CMV co-occurrence was scored with hypergeometric tests, and a repertoire-size bias correction was applied to TCR pairs. To estimate false discovery rates, a later analysis permuted the HLA or CMV assignments 20 times. In a later analysis, co-occurring TCRs were grouped using DBSCAN, with TCRdist sequence similarity added in when clustering inside HLA-allele-positive subsets. Repertoires with fewer than 30,000 or more than 120,000 public chains were left out of co-occurrence clustering, as were a handful of repertoires with anomalous nucleotide sharing. TCRdb mirrors the immuneACCESS table, restricted to in-frame sequences. Some clones are absent from its copies; in checked studies, under half trace to an unresolved V gene, and the reason for the others is unknown. V, J and clone size are taken as reported in that table, and D and trimming were inferred from the DNA itself. This sample's clone table shows around 34,000 clones. 1.5% to 2% of the sample lies in the top ten.

The cohort was made up of 500 to 800 healthy bone marrow donors. All cohort members were sampled while nominally healthy, although unrecorded immune exposures were likely present. The donor tested CMV seropositive and was one of the 289 seropositive cohort members. Each donor provided a peripheral blood sample, and peripheral blood mononuclear cells were used for TCR beta sequencing. Genomic DNA was extracted from the blood cell samples with the Qiagen DNeasy Blood Extraction Kit. Material for sequencing was PBMCs. This TCR was sampled from a woman between 40 and 50 years old in good health and CMV-seropositive. The sequence is built from TRBV27 and TRBJ2-1; the D gene lacks a confident call. The DNA reads as follows: TGTGCCAGCAGTTTATTGTCCGACAATGAGCAGTTCTTC. This translates into CASSLLSDNEQFF.